The 21 T cell receptor beta chains given below trace back to one sample, sequenced in a study of blood T cells in healthy people across ages. The use of a sample-barcoded 5' primer and a J-beta primer mix characterized a second PCR of about 7 to 12 cycles. One entry per CDR3 protein results from TCRdb running MiXCR on the 5' RACE reads. In the table there are about 840,000 distinct CDR3 sequences, roughly 28% of which are singletons. These same data were also listed under a study on T cells of mothers and their children.

The sequencing input was blood. The receptors stem from a woman in her forties in good health.

This clonotype has at least ten counts. The chain links TRBV4-2 to TRBJ2-7; the D is unclear. The CDR3 contains 14 residues. V lost 2 bases to trimming and J lost 3 bases, with 11 bases between them. Germline CDR1 is LGHNA and CDR2 is YNFKEQ. The CDR3 sequence is CASSQTSSFYEQYF. CDR3 bases: TGTGCCAGCAGCCAAACCAGCTCCTTCTACGAGCAGTACTTC.

The chain combines TRBV7-2 with TRBJ2-5; D call uncertain. Germline CDR1 SGHTA, CDR2 FQGNSA. Trimming removed 0 bases from V and 5 bases from J, with 16 bases in between. CDR3 size: 16 residues. CDR3 DNA sequence: TGTGCCAGCAGCTTAGCGGGCCCAAGTCGGTGGGAGACCCAGTACTTC. Translation gives CASSLAGPSRWETQYF.

This clonotype was seen more than once but under ten times. The V and J genes are TRBV20-1 and TRBJ2-1; the match to TRBD1 covers 10 bases. The CDR3 has 14 amino acids. From germline, CDR1 is DFQATT and CDR2 SNEGSKA (reference sequence). The V segment lost 7 bases and the J segment 6 bases; nucleotides outside the gene matches: 9. DNA of the CDR3: TGCAGTGACGCGGACAGGGGGGTACGCAATGAGCAGTTCTTC. As protein: CSDADRGVRNEQFF.

This chain uses TRBV20-1 with TRBJ1-4; tentative D call: TRBD1 (6 bases). Germline lookup yields CDR1 DFQATT and CDR2 SNEGSKA (reference sequence). The germline V and J ends were trimmed by 6 bases and 0 bases, with 11 bases remaining between them. The length of the CDR3 is 14 residues. CDR3 protein: CSASSGATNEKLFF. In nucleotides, the CDR3 is TGCAGTGCGAGCTCAGGGGCAACTAATGAAAAACTGTTTTTT.

Ten or more counts support this clonotype. This may be a read error, as it is one base from a much larger clone. The V call is TRBV7-2, the J call TRBJ2-5; TRBD1 matches 7 bases. J was trimmed by 1 base and V by 5 bases; bases with no gene match: 4. Germline V lookup: CDR1 SGHTA, CDR2 FQGNSA. This CDR3 spans 14 amino acids. This CDR3 is CASSRGQSQETQYF. CDR3 DNA sequence: TGTGCCAGCAGCCGGGGACAGAGCCAAGAGACCCAGTACTTC.

This clonotype was picked up a small number of times. The chain links TRBV9 to TRBJ1-6, with D perhaps matching TRBD1 (5 bases). Germline V lookup: CDR1 SGDLS, CDR2 YYNGEE. There are 14 residues in the CDR3. V lost 3 bases and J lost 5, with 9 bases in between. CDR3: CASSADSDNSPLHF. The CDR3 nucleotides read TGTGCCAGCAGCGCCGACAGCGATAATTCACCCCTCCACTTT.

The chain joins TRBV11-2 to TRBJ2-1; D ambiguous. Germline CDR1 is SGHAT and CDR2 is FQNNGV. Deletions cut 3 bases from V and 0 bases from J, with 9 bases between. This CDR3 is built from 15 residues. Here the CDR3 reads CASSFDFSSYNEQFF. CDR3 in DNA: TGTGCCAGCAGCTTTGACTTTAGCTCCTACAATGAGCAGTTCTTC.

This clonotype was detected ten times or more. The V and J genes are TRBV10-3 and TRBJ2-7, with D perhaps TRBD1 or TRBD2 (5 bases each). CDR1 and CDR2 (germline): ENHRY, SYGVKD. The CDR3 sequence is 15 residues long. Trimming cost V 2 bases and J 4 bases, with 15 bases left between them. In nucleotides, the CDR3 is TGTGCCATCAGTGAGCCGATACTGGGACGGTACGAGCAGTACTTC. It is translated as CAISEPILGRYEQYF.

This clonotype was detected only a few times. The chain uses TRBV4-3 and TRBJ2-1, with TRBD2 matching 14 bases. CDR1 is LGHNA, CDR2 YSLEER, per germline. The CDR3 covers 17 residues. Trimming cost V 3 bases and J 4 bases; bases outside gene matches: 5. The CDR3: CASSHLTSGGAYNEQFF. Here the CDR3 DNA reads TGCGCCAGCAGCCACCTGACTAGCGGGGGGGCGTACAATGAGCAGTTCTTC.

The chain carries TRBV7-3 and TRBJ2-1; D is possibly TRBD2 (6 bases). Germline V gives CDR1 SGHTA, CDR2 FQGTGA. V lost 4 bases, J lost 9 bases, and 19 bases lay in between. The CDR3 totals 15 residues. CDR3 coding DNA: TGTGCCAGCAGCTCGTTTATTGCGGGGTCGAGTGAGCAGTTCTTC. Encoded protein: CASSSFIAGSSEQFF.

This clonotype occurred a few times. V usage is TRBV6-2 or TRBV6-3 and J usage is TRBJ1-1; D is unclear. V was trimmed by 5 bases and J by 1 base, leaving 5 bases between them. Germline loops: CDR1 MNHEY, CDR2 SVGEGT. The CDR3 covers 12 residues. CDR3 residues: CASSKQNTEAFF. CDR3 in DNA: TGTGCCAGCAGTAAACAGAACACTGAAGCTTTCTTT.

The CDR3 loop is CSVLGLAGGRNTDTQYF. The DNA for the CDR3 is TGCAGCGTCCTGGGACTAGCGGGGGGGCGGAACACAGATACGCAGTATTTT. The genes are TRBV29-1 and TRBJ2-3; TRBD2 aligns across 16 bases. This CDR3 region has 17 residues. CDR1 SQVTM and CDR2 ANQGSEA come from the germline V gene. V lost 6 bases and J lost 2; bases outside the gene matches: 8.

The V gene is TRBV2, the J gene TRBJ2-1; the D gene is possibly TRBD2 (6 bases). This CDR3 comprises 16 residues. Between the trimmed V and J ends, which lost 6 bases and 12 bases, there was a span of 27 bases. Germline CDR1 and CDR2: SNHLY and FYNNEI. CDR3 DNA: TGTGCCAGCAGGGGAGGAGTTGTCGGCTCCAGAGGAGGGCAGTTCTTC. Its translation is CASRGGVVGSRGGQFF.

This clonotype has a handful of counts. The V and J genes are TRBV12-3 or TRBV12-4 and TRBJ1-2, with 8 bases lining up with TRBD1. Unmatched junction bases numbered 6, after V lost 5 bases and J lost 7 bases. CDR3 length: 13 amino acids. CDR3 nucleotide sequence: TGTGCCAGCAGTGAACGGACAGGGAGTGGCTACACCTTC. Encoded protein: CASSERTGSGYTF.

This clonotype has only a few counts. The V and J genes are TRBV29-1 and TRBJ1-5; D ambiguous. Trimming stripped 4 bases from V and 0 bases from J, with 10 bases between. Germline lookup yields CDR1 SQVTM and CDR2 ANQGSEA. The CDR3 consists of 14 residues. For the CDR3, the DNA is TGCAGCGTTGTAACTGGAAATAGCAATCAGCCCCAGCATTTT. This encodes CSVVTGNSNQPQHF.

The sample holds a few counts of this clonotype. The chain uses TRBV2 and TRBJ2-6; D call uncertain. V gave up 7 bases and J gave up 2 bases, with 12 bases separating them. Germline V gives CDR1 SNHLY, CDR2 FYNNEI. The CDR3 loop spans 15 amino acids. The DNA of the CDR3 is TGTGCCAGCAAAGGAGCCCTGACTGGGGCCAACGTCCTGACTTTC. Its translation: CASKGALTGANVLTF.

The gene calls are TRBV28 and TRBJ2-4; D is unresolved. The DNA end is a closer match to TRBJ2-5, so the J assignment may be wrong. Germline-derived CDR1 and CDR2 are MDHEN and SYDVKM. This CDR3 spans 13 amino acids. In DNA, the CDR3 is TGTGCCAGCAGTTTTAAGCTACGAGAGACCCAGTACTTC. Protein sequence: CASSFKLRETQYF.

This clonotype was detected ten times or more. The chain employs TRBV11-2 and TRBJ1-2; possibly TRBD1 for D (6 bases). The germline CDR1 and CDR2 sequences are SGHAT and FQNNGV. The V gene lost 5 bases and the J gene lost 3 bases, with 19 bases spanning the gap. This CDR3 comprises 16 residues. CDR3 protein: CASSPIGGQKDYGYTF. The CDR3 nucleotides are TGTGCCAGCAGCCCTATTGGAGGACAGAAGGACTATGGCTACACCTTC. Complete variable domain (other parts from reference TRBV11-2 and TRBJ1-2): EAGVAQSPRYKIIEKRQSVAFWCNPISGHATLYWYQQILGQGPKLLIQFQNNGVVDDSQLPKDRFSAERLKGVDSTLKIQPAKLEDSAVYLCASSPIGGQKDYGYTFGSGTRLTVV.

A note on this clonotype: This may come from a read error, since a much larger clone is one base off. This chain links TRBV5-1 with TRBJ2-1; perhaps TRBD1 as D (5 bases). The J call may be in error: the DNA end matches TRBJ2-7 better. The germline gives CDR1 SGHRS, CDR2 YFSETQ. This CDR3 has 17 amino acids. CDR3 residues: CASSLASGRDSYNEQYF. The CDR3 DNA reads TGCGCCAGCAGCTTGGCTTCGGGCAGGGATTCCTACAATGAGCAGTACTTC.

The chain couples TRBV5-1 to TRBJ2-7; no clear D gene. The CDR3 length is 13 residues. CDR1 and CDR2 from the germline V gene are SGHRS and YFSETQ. V lost 2 bases to trimming and J lost 3 bases, with 9 bases between them. The CDR3 nucleotides read TGCGCCAGCAGCTTTGACGGATACTACGAGCAGTACTTC. Its translation: CASSFDGYYEQYF.

CDR3 residues: CASSLVAASGGSTDTQYF. In nucleotides, the CDR3 is TGTGCCAGCAGCTTAGTGGCGGCTAGCGGGGGAAGCACAGATACGCAGTATTTT. The J gene is TRBJ2-3, the V gene TRBV7-2; 10 bases match TRBD2. V lost 1 base and J lost 0; bases outside the gene matches: 7. CDR1 is SGHTA and CDR2 is FQGNSA in the germline V gene. This CDR3 is 18 amino acids long. Full variable domain (outside the CDR3, taken from reference TRBV7-2 and TRBJ2-3): GAGVSQSPSNKVTEKGKDVELRCDPISGHTALYWYRQSLGQGLEFLIYFQGNSAPDKSGLPSDRFSAERTGGSVSTLTIQRTQQEDSAVYLCASSLVAASGGSTDTQYFGPGTRLTVL.